This T cell receptor beta chain was captured in a study of human T cells and chemical hapten exposure. Study-wide points: Healthy individuals' immune responses may differ from those of donors, who had alopecia.

A few counts support this clonotype. Its antigen is unknown. Time point reported: pre-sensitization, week 0. Described treatment: therapeutic diphenylcyclopropenone sensitization with weekly scalp DPC. Total RNA was isolated from whole blood that had not been fractionated. TCRdb passed the RACE reads through MiXCR, listing each CDR3 protein once. Altogether about 98,000 distinct CDR3 sequences are present, 10% to 14% being singletons, with the ten largest covering approximately 3.3%. The junction had 2 bases not matched to a gene; V was cut back by 4 bases and J by 4 bases. The CDR3 has 12 residues. Germline V gene lookup returns CDR1 SQVTM and CDR2 ANQGSEA.

Here the sequenced sample was whole blood, taken in connection with sensitization to the hapten diphenylcyclopropenone (DPC). The receptor was derived from a woman aged 55-75 years with alopecia areata. Some clones in this sample may be carry-over from other donors' samples. The chain carries TRBV29-1 and TRBJ2-7, with 9 bases that match TRBD2. CDR3 DNA sequence: TGCAGCGTTGGCGGGGGGGCGTACGAGCAGTACTTC. It yields the protein CSVGGGAYEQYF.